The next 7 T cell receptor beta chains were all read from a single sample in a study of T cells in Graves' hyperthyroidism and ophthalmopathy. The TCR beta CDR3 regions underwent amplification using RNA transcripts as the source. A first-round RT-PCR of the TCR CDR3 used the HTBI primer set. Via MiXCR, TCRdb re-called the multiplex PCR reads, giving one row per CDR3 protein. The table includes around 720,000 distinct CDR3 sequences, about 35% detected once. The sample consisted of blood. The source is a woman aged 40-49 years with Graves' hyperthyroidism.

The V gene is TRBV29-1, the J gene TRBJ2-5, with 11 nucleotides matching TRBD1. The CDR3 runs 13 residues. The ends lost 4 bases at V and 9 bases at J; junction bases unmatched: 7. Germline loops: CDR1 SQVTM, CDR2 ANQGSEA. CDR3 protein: CSVVWDRGWAQYF. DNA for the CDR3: TGCAGCGTTGTGTGGGACAGGGGGTGGGCCCAGTACTTC.

CDR3 bases: TGTGCCAGCAGCTTAGACCCCGGGCAGGGGGAGGACTATGGCTACACCTTC. As protein: CASSLDPGQGEDYGYTF. J is TRBJ1-2 and V is TRBV7-2, with 7 bases that match TRBD1. With V trimmed by 1 base and J by 3 bases, 11 bases remained unmatched. CDR1 and CDR2 (germline): SGHTA, FQGNSA. CDR3 length equals 17 residues. Based on the CDR3 plus reference TRBV7-2 and TRBJ1-2, the full variable domain is GAGVSQSPSNKVTEKGKDVELRCDPISGHTALYWYRQSLGQGLEFLIYFQGNSAPDKSGLPSDRFSAERTGGSVSTLTIQRTQQEDSAVYLCASSLDPGQGEDYGYTFGSGTRLTVV.

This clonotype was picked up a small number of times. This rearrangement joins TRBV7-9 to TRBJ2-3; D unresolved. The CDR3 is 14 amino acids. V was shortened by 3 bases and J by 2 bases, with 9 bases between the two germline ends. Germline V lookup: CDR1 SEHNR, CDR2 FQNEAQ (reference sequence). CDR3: CASSLADTTDTQYF. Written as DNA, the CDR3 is TGTGCCAGCAGCTTGGCGGATACCACAGATACGCAGTATTTT. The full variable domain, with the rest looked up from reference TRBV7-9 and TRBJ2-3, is DTGVSQNPRHKITKRGQNVTFRCDPISEHNRLYWYRQTLGQGPEFLTYFQNEAQLEKSRLLSDRFSAERPKGSFSTLEIQRTEQGDSAMYLCASSLADTTDTQYFGPGTRLTVL.

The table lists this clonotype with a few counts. CDR3 sequence reads: CASSRKPGPNYGYTF. CDR3 in DNA: TGTGCCAGCAGTCGGAAGCCGGGACCCAACTATGGCTACACCTTC. V gene TRBV6-1 combines with J gene TRBJ1-2; a weak D match, TRBD1 (5 bases). CDR1 is MNHNS, CDR2 SASEGT, per germline. This CDR3 has 15 amino acids. V was trimmed by 5 bases and J by 2 bases, leaving 15 bases between them.

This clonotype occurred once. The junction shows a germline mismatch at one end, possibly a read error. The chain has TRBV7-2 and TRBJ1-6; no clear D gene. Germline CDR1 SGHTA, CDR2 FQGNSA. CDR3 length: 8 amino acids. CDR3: CASSVGTF. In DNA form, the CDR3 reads TGTGCCAGCAGCGTAGGAACTTTT.

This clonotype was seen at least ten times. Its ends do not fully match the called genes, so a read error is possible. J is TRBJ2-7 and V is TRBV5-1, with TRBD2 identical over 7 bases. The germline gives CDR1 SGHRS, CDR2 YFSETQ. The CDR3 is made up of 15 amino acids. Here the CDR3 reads CASSLAPGGAYEQYF. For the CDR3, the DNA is TGTGCCAGCAGCTTAGCGCCGGGGGGAGCTTACGAGCAGTACTTC.

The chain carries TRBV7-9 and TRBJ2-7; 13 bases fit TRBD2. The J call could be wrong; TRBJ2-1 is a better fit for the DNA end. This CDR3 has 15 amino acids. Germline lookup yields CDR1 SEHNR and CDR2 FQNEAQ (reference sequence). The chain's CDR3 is CASSPGLAGLNEQFF. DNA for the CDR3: TGTGCCAGCAGCCCGGGACTAGCGGGACTAAATGAGCAGTTCTTC.